The entry below gives a single T cell receptor (beta chain) sequence along with its context. The antigen is not known. Donors each gave over 2 ml of blood. These data originate in a study of monozygotic twins with inflammatory bowel disease. TCRdb reprocessed the 5' RACE reads and keeps a single row for each CDR3 protein, giving no DNA. Here the sample table reports some 89,000 distinct CDR3 sequences. Regarding the study as a whole: Among IBD patients, TCRbeta diversity (inverse Simpson) was lower than in healthy co-twins. IBD patients shared fewer clonotypes with other individuals than healthy twins, especially patients with disease activity signs.

This CDR3 has 23 amino acids. Germline lookup yields CDR1 LGHNA and CDR2 YNFKEQ. This sequence joins TRBV4-2 and TRBJ1-1; no DNA is available, so the TRBD1 call from TCRdb remains unchecked. The clonotype comes from a human donor with ulcerative colitis or Crohn's disease, or a healthy co-twin of an affected twin (not recorded which). Sequencing input: blood. CDR3 residues: CASSQDRGRQGAGILGRGAEAFF.